This TCR beta chain was documented in a study of T cells after yellow fever vaccination. Study as a whole: Fractions of low cell number were prepared using SMART-Seq v4 Ultra Low Input.

Trimming shortened V by 1 base and J by 6 bases, and 12 bases separated the two germline ends. Germline V gene lookup returns CDR1 LGHNA and CDR2 YSLEER. This CDR3 has 15 amino acids. TCRdb recomputed calls from the 5' RACE reads with MiXCR, one row per CDR3 protein. The data show approximately 510,000 distinct CDR3 sequences, around a fifth seen once. As regards this clonotype: The target antigen is unknown.

Study-wide results and caveats: Detected again after the booster were most primary-vaccination clones, at 96% CD4 and 88% CD8. Peak timing came faster in the weaker secondary response, day 5 versus 15. Highly abundant clonotypes carried over from the bulk population could end up in FACS-sorted repertoires as contaminants.

This chain uses TRBV4-3 with TRBJ2-2; a possible D gene is TRBD2 (7 bases). This TCR derives from a man in his late teens or twenties who received the YFV17D yellow fever vaccine. This material consisted of PBMCs, taken less than 25 days after the first yellow fever vaccination. CDR3 amino acids: CASSQATGGPGELFF. The CDR3 region has the DNA TGCGCCAGCAGCCAAGCGACGGGGGGCCCCGGGGAGCTGTTTTTT.